This TCR beta chain was retrieved from a study of T cells in Graves' hyperthyroidism and ophthalmopathy (dated 2019 in TCRdb). Concerning the study at large: Peripheral blood was collected at initial diagnosis, before any treatment. TCR Vbeta CDR3 sequencing of 130 to 150 peripheral blood samples (43 ophthalmopathy, about 75 hyperthyroidism and roughly 17 progressor patients) is reported in the paper. Prospective prediction of ophthalmopathy was tested in an independent validation cohort consisting of 18 to 20 hyperthyroidism patients and 15 to 17 patients who later progressed to ophthalmopathy. The approximately 98 discovery patients were randomly divided into training and test sets at a 7:3 ratio. To identify distinguishing TCR V-J signatures, a discovery cohort of some 100 patients was used, comprising 43 with Graves' ophthalmopathy and around 57 with stable Graves' hyperthyroidism. In more than five Graves' hyperthyroidism patients, the study also compared T-cell repertoires from thyroid tissue with T-cell repertoires from blood. Once sampling was done, hyperthyroidism patients were given methimazole at a starting dose of 30 mg daily, whereas ophthalmopathy patients were given high-dose intravenous methylprednisolone. Broad study findings and their caveats: No statistical method was used to fix the sample size in advance, and group allocation was not hidden from the investigators. During validation, the model predicted progression to ophthalmopathy a median of approximately 6 months ahead of onset, with 70.59% sensitivity and almost 75% specificity. Most expanded thyroid clonotypes (frequency above 0.001) were also detected in blood, suggesting blood repertoires may reflect thyroid immune responses. Ophthalmopathy was separated from stable hyperthyroidism by a 13 V-J signature model, with just over 85% sensitivity and 81% to 82% specificity obtained in cross-validation and 80%/75% obtained in testing.

The germline ends are 11 bases apart after V is trimmed by 5 bases and J by 4 bases. From the cysteine through the phenylalanine, the CDR3 covers 13 amino acids. The only DNA kept is the CDR3, 39 bases in frame from the first base. Reading the germline V gene (reference sequence) gives CDR1 LNHDA and CDR2 SQIVND. Moderately to severely active disease, a Clinical Activity Score of at least 3, a NOSPECS grade of at least 4, and a duration under 3 months were present in ophthalmopathy patients. Patients with uncontrolled infections, other autoimmune diseases, pregnancy or lactation were excluded. Clinical symptoms, serum thyroxine and TRAb, thyroid ultrasound, and orbital computed tomography formed the basis for the diagnoses. Ficoll-Paque density gradient centrifugation was used to isolate PBMCs from about 9 ml of fresh peripheral blood. Total RNA was extracted with Trizol reagent, and quality was checked on an Agilent 2100 Bioanalyzer.

TCR beta CDR3 regions were amplified from RNA transcripts. The TCR CDR3 was subjected to a first round of RT-PCR using the HTBI primer set and the Qiagen OneStep RT-PCR kit. The libraries were constructed in a second round of multiplex PCR and then size-selected and purified. Paired-end sequencing of the libraries was performed with 100 bp reads on an Illumina HiSeq2000. The study's processing was this. SOAPnuke was used to process the raw data, removing reads that contained adapters or uncalled bases, had a mean Phred below 15, or lacked an exact match to the constant primer or identifier. High-quality paired reads were merged with COPE v1.2.5, and unique nucleotide sequences were defined as clonotypes. MiTCR v1.1 was used to align the clonotypes against IMGT TRBV, TRBD and TRBJ reference segments. The analysis was restricted to V-J combinations with a frequency above 0.0001, which together covered over 99% of the repertoires. A TCS score was defined as the ratio between F50 (clonal expansion) and ExV (chaos), using BLOSUM62-based TCRdist between CDR3 peptides within each V-J. Welch's t-statistics and random forest reduced fewer than 600 V-J features to under 15, which were used in a naive Bayes classifier (R e1071). TCRdb trimmed public reads at Q25 via fastp, called clones via MiXCR and kept in-frame beta chains. Merged by CDR3 protein, the rows form single entries marked with the most common genes and DNA. The authors' filters were not applied to this entry. This sample comprises fewer than 650,000 distinct CDR3 sequences, approximately 15% of them detected only once. The ten largest make up about 7% of the sample.

To note about this clonotype: This receptor's antigen is unknown. Within one base of it there is no much larger clone, and no base qualities were kept.

This TCR was sampled from a woman younger than 30 with Graves' ophthalmopathy. The chain was built from TRBV19 and TRBJ1-2, with an unclear D gene assignment. Source material: blood. The DNA reads as follows: TGTGCCAGTAGTGTGGACCAGGTCTATGGCTACACCTTC. This is translated as CASSVDQVYGYTF.